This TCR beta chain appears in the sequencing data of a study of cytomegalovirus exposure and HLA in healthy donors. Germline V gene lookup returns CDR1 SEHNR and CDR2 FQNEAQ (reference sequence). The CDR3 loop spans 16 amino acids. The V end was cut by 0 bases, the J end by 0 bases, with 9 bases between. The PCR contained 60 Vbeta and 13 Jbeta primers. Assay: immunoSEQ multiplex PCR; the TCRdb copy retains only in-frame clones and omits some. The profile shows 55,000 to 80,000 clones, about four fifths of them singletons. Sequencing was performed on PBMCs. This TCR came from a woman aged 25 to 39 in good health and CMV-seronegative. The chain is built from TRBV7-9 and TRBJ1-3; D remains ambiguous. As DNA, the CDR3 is TGTGCCAGCAGCTTAGCGACGGGTTCCTCTGGAAACACCATATATTTT. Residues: CASSLATGSSGNTIYF.